This T cell receptor beta chain is drawn from a study of beta chain features in type 1 diabetes. Findings and limits, study-wide: Compared to healthy donors, patients appeared to have naive, central memory and Treg TCRB repertoires that were more alike. Junctions at VDJ sites from type 1 diabetes patients had fewer insertions and more deletions. Sequencing from cDNA could over-represent high-TCR-expressing cells.

This clone showed up just a few times. The antigen remains undetermined. The junction had 5 bases not matched to a gene; V was cut back by 2 bases and J by 1 base. The CDR3 contains 18 residues. Germline V gene sequence: CDR1 LGHNA, CDR2 YNFKEQ. Investigators reverse transcribed all isolated RNA, so they sequenced expressed TCRB transcripts. Assay: immunoSEQ multiplex PCR; the TCRdb copy retains only in-frame clones and omits some. This table has 150,000 to 200,000 clones, about 12% appearing once. The sample was central memory CD4+ T cells from blood. The genes are TRBV4-2 and TRBJ2-2; 12 bases align to TRBD2. The clonotype was recovered from a woman aged 18-29 years in good health. The CDR3 coding sequence is TGTGCCAGCAGCCAAACCGGGACTAGCGGGTTGAACACCGGGGAGCTGTTTTTT. Amino acid sequence: CASSQTGTSGLNTGELFF.